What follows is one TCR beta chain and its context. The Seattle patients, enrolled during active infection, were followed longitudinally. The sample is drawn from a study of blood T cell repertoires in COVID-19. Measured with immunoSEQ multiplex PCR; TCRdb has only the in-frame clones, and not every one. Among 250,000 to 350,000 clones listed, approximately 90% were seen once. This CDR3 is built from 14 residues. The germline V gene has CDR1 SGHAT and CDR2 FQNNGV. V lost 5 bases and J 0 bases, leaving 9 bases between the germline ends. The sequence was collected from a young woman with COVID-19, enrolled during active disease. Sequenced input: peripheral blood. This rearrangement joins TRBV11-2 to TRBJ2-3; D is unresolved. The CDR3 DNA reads TGTGCCAGCAGCGCTTCTACTAGCACAGATACGCAGTATTTT. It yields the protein CASSASTSTDTQYF.